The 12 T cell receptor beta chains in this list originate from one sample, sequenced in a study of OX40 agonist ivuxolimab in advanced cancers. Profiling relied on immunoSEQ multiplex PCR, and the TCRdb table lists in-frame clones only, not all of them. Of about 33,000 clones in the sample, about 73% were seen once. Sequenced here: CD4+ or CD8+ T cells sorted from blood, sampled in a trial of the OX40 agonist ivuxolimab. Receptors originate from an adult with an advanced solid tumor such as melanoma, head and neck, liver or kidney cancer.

The CDR3 here is CAIKASGGNQETQYF. For the CDR3, the DNA is TGTGCCATCAAGGCCTCGGGGGGCAACCAAGAGACCCAGTACTTC. The V and J genes are TRBV10-3 and TRBJ2-5; D is possibly TRBD2 (7 bases). The CDR3 contains 15 residues. CDR1 and CDR2 (germline): ENHRY, SYGVKD. Trimming cost V 7 bases and J 0 bases, with 15 bases left between them.

CDR3 bases: TGTGCCAACCAAAGACCGGGAGGGAACACTGAAGCTTTCTTT. Translation: CANQRPGGNTEAFF. V is TRBV2 and J is TRBJ1-1; D is ambiguous. Germline CDR1 reads SNHLY; CDR2 reads FYNNEI. V gave up 10 bases and J gave up 1 base, with 16 bases separating them. CDR3 size: 14 residues.

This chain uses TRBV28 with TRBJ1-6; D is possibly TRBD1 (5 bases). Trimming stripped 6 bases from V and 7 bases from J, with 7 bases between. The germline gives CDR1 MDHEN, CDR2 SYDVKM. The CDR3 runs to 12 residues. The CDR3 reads CASRTANSPLHF. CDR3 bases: TGTGCCAGCAGGACAGCCAATTCACCCCTCCACTTT.

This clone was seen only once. CDR3 in amino acids: CASSSPTGTLKRTYEQYF. The CDR3 region has the DNA TGTGCCAGCAGCTCACCTACCGGGACGTTAAAAAGGACCTACGAGCAGTACTTC. The chain links TRBV11-2 to TRBJ2-7; tentatively, D is TRBD1 or TRBD2 (5 bases each). The germline gives CDR1 SGHAT, CDR2 FQNNGV. Trimming took off 4 bases at V and 2 bases at J, with 24 bases between the two ends. The CDR3 spans 18 residues.

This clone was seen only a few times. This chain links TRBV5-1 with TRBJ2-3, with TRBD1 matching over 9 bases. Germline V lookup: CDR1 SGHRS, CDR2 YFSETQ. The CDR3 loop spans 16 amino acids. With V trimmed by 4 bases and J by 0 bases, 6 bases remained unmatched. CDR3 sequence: CASSTWTGASTDTQYF. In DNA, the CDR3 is TGCGCCAGCAGCACCTGGACAGGGGCGAGCACAGATACGCAGTATTTT. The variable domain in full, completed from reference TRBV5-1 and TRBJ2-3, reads KAGVTQTPRYLIKTRGQQVTLSCSPISGHRSVSWYQQTPGQGLQFLFEYFSETQRNKGNFPGRFSGRQFSNSRSEMNVSTLELGDSALYLCASSTWTGASTDTQYFGPGTRLTVL.

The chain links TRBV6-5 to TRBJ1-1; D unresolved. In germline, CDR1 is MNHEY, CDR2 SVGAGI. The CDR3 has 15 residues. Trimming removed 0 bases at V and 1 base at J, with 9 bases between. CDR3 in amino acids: CASSYSIQRNTEAFF. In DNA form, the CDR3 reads TGTGCCAGCAGTTACTCGATACAGAGGAACACTGAAGCTTTCTTT.

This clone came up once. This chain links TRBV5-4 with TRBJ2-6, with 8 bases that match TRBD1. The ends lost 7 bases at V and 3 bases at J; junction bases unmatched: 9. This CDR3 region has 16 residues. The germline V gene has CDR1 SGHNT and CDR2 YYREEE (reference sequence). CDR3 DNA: TGTGCCAGCTGGGGGACAGGCTCCTTTGGGGCCAACGTCCTGACTTTC. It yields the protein CASWGTGSFGANVLTF.

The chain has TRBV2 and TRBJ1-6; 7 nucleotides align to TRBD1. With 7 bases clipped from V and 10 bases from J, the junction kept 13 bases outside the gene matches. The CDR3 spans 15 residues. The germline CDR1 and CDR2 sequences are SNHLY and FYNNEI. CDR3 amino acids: CASTVQGDGSSPLHF. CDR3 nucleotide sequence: TGTGCCAGCACTGTTCAGGGGGACGGTAGCTCACCCCTCCACTTT.

CDR3 in amino acids: CASSEGTQVGYTF. CDR3 DNA sequence: TGTGCCAGCAGTGAAGGGACGCAGGTTGGCTACACCTTC. The chain is built from TRBV6-1 and TRBJ1-2; D unresolved. The CDR3 is 13 residues long. Trimming shortened V by 1 base and J by 7 bases, and 10 bases separated the two germline ends. Per germline, CDR1 MNHNS and CDR2 SASEGT.

CDR3 DNA: TGTGCCAGCAGACTCCGCTCAGGGGGCGAAGGTGAAGCTTTCTTT. Amino acids: CASRLRSGGEGEAFF. The chain couples TRBV4-2 to TRBJ1-1; the match to TRBD1 covers 8 bases. From germline, CDR1 is LGHNA and CDR2 YNFKEQ. Trimming took 6 bases from V and 7 from J; bases not matched to a gene: 13. CDR3 length: 15 residues.

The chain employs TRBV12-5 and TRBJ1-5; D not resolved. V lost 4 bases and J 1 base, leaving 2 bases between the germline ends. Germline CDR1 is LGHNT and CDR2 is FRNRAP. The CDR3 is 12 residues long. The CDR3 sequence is CASGWSNQPQHF. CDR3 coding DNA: TGTGCTAGTGGTTGGAGCAATCAGCCCCAGCATTTT.

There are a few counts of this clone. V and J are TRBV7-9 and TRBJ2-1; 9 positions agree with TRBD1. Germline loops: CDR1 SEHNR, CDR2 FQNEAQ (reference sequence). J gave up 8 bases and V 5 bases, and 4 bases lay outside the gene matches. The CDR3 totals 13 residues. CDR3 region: CASSRRQGDEQFF. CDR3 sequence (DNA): TGTGCCAGCAGCAGACGACAGGGGGATGAGCAGTTCTTC.